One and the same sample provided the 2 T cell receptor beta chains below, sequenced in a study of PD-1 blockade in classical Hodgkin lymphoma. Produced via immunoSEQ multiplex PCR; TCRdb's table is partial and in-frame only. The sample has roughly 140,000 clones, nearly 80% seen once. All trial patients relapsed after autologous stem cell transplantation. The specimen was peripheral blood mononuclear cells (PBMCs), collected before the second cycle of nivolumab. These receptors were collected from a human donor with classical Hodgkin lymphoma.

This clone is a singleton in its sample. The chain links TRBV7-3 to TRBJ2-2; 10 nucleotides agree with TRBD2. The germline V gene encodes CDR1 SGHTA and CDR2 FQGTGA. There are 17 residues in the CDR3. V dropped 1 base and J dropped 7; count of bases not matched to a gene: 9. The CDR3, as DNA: TGTGCCAGCAGCTTAAAGCGGGGGGGCGCCCGGATCGGGGAGCTGTTTTTT. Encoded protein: CASSLKRGGARIGELFF.

The CDR3 DNA reads as TGTGCCAGCGGCAGGCTGGGGAACACTGAAGCTTTCTTT. Translation: CASGRLGNTEAFF. The chain uses TRBV2 and TRBJ1-1; no reliable D call. This CDR3 has 13 amino acids. Looked up from germline, CDR1 is SNHLY and CDR2 is FYNNEI. The germline V and J ends were trimmed by 8 bases and 1 base, with 11 bases remaining between them.